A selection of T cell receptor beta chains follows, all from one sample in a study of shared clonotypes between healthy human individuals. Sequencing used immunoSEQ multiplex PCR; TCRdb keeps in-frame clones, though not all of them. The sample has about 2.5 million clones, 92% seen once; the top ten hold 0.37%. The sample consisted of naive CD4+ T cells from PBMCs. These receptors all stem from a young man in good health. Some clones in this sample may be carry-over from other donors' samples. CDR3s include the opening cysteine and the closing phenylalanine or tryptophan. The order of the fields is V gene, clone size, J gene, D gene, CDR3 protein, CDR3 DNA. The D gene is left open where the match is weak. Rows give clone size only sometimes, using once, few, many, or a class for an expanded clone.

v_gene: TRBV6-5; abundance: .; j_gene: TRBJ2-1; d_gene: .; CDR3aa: CASSYSRANYNEQFF; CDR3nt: TGTGCCAGCAGTTACTCCCGGGCAAACTACAATGAGCAGTTCTTC
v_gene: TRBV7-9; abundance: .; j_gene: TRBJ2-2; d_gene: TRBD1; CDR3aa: CASSSRDRGNTGELFF; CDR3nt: TGTGCCAGCAGCTCCCGGGACAGGGGGAACACCGGGGAGCTGTTTTTT
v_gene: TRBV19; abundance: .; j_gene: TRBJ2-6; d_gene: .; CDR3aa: CASSPRVTGANVLTF; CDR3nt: TGTGCCAGTAGTCCTCGGGTCACTGGGGCCAACGTCCTGACTTTC
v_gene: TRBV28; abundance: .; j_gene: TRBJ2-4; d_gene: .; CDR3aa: CASSPVAKNIQYF; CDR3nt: TGTGCCAGCAGCCCGGTAGCCAAAAACATTCAGTACTTC
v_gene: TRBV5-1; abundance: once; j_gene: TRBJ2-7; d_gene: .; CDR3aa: CASSLGGLEQYF; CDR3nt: TGCGCCAGCAGCTTGGGGGGGCTCGAGCAGTACTTC
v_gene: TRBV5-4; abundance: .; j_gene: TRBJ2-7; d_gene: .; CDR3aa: CASSSPGQKLYEQYF; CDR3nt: TGTGCCAGCAGTTCCCCGGGGCAGAAACTCTACGAGCAGTACTTC
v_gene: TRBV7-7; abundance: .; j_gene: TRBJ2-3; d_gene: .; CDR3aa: CASSLALGSTDTQYF; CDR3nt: TGTGCCAGCAGCTTAGCGCTCGGTAGCACAGATACGCAGTATTTT
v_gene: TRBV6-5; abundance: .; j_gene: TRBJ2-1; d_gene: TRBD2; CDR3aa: CASRPTSDRDEQFF; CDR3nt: TGTGCCAGCAGGCCGACTAGCGACCGCGATGAGCAGTTCTTC
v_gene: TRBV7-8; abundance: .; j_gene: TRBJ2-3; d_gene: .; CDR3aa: CASSLLEAADTQYF; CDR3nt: TGTGCCAGCAGCCTACTAGAGGCCGCAGATACGCAGTATTTT
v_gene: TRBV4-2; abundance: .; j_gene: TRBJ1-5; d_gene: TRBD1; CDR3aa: CASSRGDRGAYSNQPQHF; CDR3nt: TGTGCCAGCAGCCGCGGGGACAGGGGGGCCTATAGCAATCAGCCCCAGCATTTT
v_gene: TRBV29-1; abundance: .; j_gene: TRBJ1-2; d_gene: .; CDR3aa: CSVDSRGNYGYTF; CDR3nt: TGCAGCGTTGACAGCAGGGGCAACTATGGCTACACCTTC
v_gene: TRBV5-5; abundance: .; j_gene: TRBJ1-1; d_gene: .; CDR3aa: CASSSTLPEAFF; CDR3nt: TGTGCCAGCAGCTCGACATTGCCTGAAGCTTTCTTT
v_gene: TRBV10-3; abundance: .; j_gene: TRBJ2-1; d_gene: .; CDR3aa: CAISEWGADYTHNEQFF; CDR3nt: TGTGCCATCAGTGAGTGGGGTGCGGACTATACACACAATGAGCAGTTCTTC
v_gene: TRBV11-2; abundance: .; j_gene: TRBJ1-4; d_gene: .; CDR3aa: CASSRTRVTNEKLFF; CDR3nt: TGTGCCAGCAGCCGTACCAGGGTCACTAATGAAAAACTGTTTTTT
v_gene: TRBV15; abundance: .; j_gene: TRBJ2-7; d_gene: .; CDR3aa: CATSNTGGGSLDEQYF; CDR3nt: TGTGCCACCAGCAATACGGGCGGGGGCTCCCTTGACGAGCAGTACTTC
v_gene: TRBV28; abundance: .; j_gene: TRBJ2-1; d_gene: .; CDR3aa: CASSFGSSSYNEQFF; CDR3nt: TGTGCCAGCAGTTTTGGCAGTAGCTCCTACAATGAGCAGTTCTTC
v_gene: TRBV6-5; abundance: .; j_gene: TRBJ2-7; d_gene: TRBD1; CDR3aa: CASSYSGQGKHEQYF; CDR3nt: TGTGCCAGCAGTTACTCGGGACAGGGGAAGCACGAGCAGTACTTC
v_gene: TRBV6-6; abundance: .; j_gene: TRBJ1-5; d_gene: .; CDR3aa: CASLQGLSNQPQHF; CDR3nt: TGTGCCAGCCTTCAGGGCCTGAGCAATCAGCCCCAGCATTTT
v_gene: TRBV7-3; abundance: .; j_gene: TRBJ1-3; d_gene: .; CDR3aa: CASSSDGNSGNTIYF; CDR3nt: TGTGCCAGCAGCTCGGACGGAAACTCTGGAAACACCATATATTTT
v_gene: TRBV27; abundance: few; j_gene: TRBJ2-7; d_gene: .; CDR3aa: CASSLIEQYF; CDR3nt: TGTGCCAGCAGTTTGATAGAGCAGTACTTC
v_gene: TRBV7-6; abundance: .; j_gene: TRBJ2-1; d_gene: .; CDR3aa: CASSLAETSIQFF; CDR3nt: TGTGCCAGCAGCTTAGCGGAGACTAGTATTCAGTTCTTC
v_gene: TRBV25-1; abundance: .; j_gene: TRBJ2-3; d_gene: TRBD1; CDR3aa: CASRKQGDTQYF; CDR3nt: TGTGCCAGCAGGAAACAGGGGGATACGCAGTATTTT
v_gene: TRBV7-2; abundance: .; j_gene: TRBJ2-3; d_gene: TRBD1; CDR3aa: CASSLRQGARSTDTQYF; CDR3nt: TGTGCCAGCAGCTTAAGACAGGGGGCGAGAAGCACAGATACGCAGTATTTT
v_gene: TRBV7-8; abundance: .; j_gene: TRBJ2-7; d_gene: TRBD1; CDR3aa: CASSLPAGGLSSYEQYF; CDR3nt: TGTGCCAGCAGCTTACCCGCAGGGGGTCTTAGCTCCTACGAGCAGTACTTC
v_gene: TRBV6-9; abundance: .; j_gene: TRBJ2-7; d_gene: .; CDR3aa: CASSPRGEEEDEQYF; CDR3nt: TGTGCCAGCAGTCCGCGTGGGGAAGAAGAGGACGAGCAGTACTTC
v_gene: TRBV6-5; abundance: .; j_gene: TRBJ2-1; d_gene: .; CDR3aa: CASSSDTYNEQFF; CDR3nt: TGTGCCAGCAGTTCGGACACTTACAATGAGCAGTTCTTC
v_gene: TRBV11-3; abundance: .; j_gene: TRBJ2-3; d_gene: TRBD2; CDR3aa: CASSFSSGSLTDTQYF; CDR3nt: TGTGCCAGCAGTTTTTCTAGCGGGAGTCTCACAGATACGCAGTATTTT
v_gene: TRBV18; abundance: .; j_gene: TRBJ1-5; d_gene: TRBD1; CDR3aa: CASSPQGTANQPQHF; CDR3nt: TGTGCCAGCTCACCCCAAGGGACAGCCAATCAGCCCCAGCATTTT
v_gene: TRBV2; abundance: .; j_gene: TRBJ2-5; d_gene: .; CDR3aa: CASSEASKTQYF; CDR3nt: TGTGCCAGCAGTGAAGCGTCCAAGACCCAGTACTTC
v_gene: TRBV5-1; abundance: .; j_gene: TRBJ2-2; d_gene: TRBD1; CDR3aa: CASSSQGRDRDTGELFF; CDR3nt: TGCGCCAGCAGCTCACAAGGCCGGGACAGGGACACCGGGGAGCTGTTTTTT
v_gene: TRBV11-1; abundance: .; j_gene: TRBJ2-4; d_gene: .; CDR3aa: CASSLALGQLAKNIQYF; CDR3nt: TGTGCCAGCAGCTTAGCGCTGGGTCAACTAGCCAAAAACATTCAGTACTTC
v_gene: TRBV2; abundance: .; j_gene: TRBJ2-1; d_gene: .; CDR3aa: CASSTQGVGNEQFF; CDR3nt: TGTGCCAGCAGCACTCAAGGGGTCGGCAATGAGCAGTTCTTC
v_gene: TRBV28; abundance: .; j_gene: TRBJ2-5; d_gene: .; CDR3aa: CASSLRTFQETQYF; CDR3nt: TGTGCCAGCAGTCTCCGGACATTCCAAGAGACCCAGTACTTC
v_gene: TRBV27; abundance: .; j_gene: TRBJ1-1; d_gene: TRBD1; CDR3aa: CASSRQGWATEAFF; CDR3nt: TGTGCCAGCAGCCGACAGGGATGGGCCACTGAAGCTTTCTTT
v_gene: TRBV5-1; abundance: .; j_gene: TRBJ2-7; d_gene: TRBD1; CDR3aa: CASSRDRGSEGYEQYF; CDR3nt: TGCGCCAGCAGCCGGGACAGGGGGAGCGAAGGCTACGAGCAGTACTTC
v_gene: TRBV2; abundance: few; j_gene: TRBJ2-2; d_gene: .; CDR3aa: CASSEAGAGELFF; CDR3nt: TGTGCCAGCAGTGAAGCAGGGGCTGGGGAGCTGTTTTTT
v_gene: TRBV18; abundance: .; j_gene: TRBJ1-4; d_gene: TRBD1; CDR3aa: CASSPLTGQGARKLFF; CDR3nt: TGTGCCAGCTCACCTCTCACCGGACAGGGGGCACGGAAACTGTTTTTT
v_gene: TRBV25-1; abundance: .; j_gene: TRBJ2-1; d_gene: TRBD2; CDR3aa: CASSATSGNAVAEQFF; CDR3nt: TGTGCCAGCAGTGCGACTAGCGGGAATGCCGTGGCTGAGCAGTTCTTC
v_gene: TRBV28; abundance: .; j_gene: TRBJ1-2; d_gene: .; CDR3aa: CAARRGGAHYGYTF; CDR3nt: TGTGCCGCCCGAAGAGGAGGGGCCCACTATGGCTACACCTTC
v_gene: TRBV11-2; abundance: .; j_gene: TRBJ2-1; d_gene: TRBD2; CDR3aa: CASSLSWTSGRHEQFF; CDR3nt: TGTGCCAGCAGCCTATCCTGGACTAGCGGGAGACACGAGCAGTTCTTC
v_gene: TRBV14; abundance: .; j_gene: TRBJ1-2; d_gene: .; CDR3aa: CASSHPPGRTGFDYGYTF; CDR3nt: TGTGCCAGCAGCCATCCCCCGGGCCGAACAGGGTTTGACTATGGCTACACCTTC
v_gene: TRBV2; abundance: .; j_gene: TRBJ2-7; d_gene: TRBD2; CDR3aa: CASISGRAGYEQYF; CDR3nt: TGTGCCAGCATAAGCGGGAGGGCGGGGTACGAGCAGTACTTC
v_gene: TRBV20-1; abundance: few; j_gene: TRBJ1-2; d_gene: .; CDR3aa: CSARESYGYTF; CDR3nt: TGCAGTGCTAGAGAGAGCTATGGCTACACCTTC
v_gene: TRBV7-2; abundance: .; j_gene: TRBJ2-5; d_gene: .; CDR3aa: CASSLQLFQETQYF; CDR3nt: TGTGCCAGCAGCTTACAGCTATTCCAAGAGACCCAGTACTTC
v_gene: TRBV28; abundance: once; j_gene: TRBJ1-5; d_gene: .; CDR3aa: CASSSGHNRGNQPQHF; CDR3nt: TGTGCCAGCAGCTCCGGACACAACCGAGGAAATCAGCCCCAGCATTTT
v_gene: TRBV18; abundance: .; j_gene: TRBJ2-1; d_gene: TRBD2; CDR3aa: CASSPPVGTSGLYNEQFF; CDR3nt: TGTGCCAGCTCACCACCGGTCGGGACTAGCGGCCTATACAATGAGCAGTTCTTC